This T cell receptor (beta chain) comes out of a study of OX40 agonist ivuxolimab in advanced cancers. Turning to the study itself: Intravenous ivuxolimab at 0.01 to 10 mg/kg was given to patients every 2 weeks.

Comments on this clone: What it recognizes is unknown.

The repertoire was sequenced with immunoSEQ multiplex PCR; TCRdb's copy has only in-frame clones and lacks some. The repertoire holds tens of thousands of clones, with 84% as singletons. Regarding the study as a whole: Among the lowest peripheral clonal expansion occurred in 0.1-3.0 mg/kg partial responders. Fewer expanded clones were found on average in CD4+ than in CD8+ T cells.

This sequence was found in an adult with an advanced solid tumor such as melanoma, head and neck, liver or kidney cancer. The source was CD4+ or CD8+ T cells sorted from blood, collected in a trial of the OX40 agonist ivuxolimab.

The CDR3 is CASSPTLPMGQFGKLFF. The CDR3 DNA sequence: TGTGCCAGCTCACCAACACTACCGATGGGCCAGTTTGGAAAACTGTTTTTT. The chain links TRBV18 to TRBJ1-4; D uncertain. This CDR3 contains 17 residues. Trimming took off 2 bases at V and 10 bases at J, with 23 bases between the two ends. Per the germline V gene, CDR1 is KGHSH and CDR2 is LQKENI.